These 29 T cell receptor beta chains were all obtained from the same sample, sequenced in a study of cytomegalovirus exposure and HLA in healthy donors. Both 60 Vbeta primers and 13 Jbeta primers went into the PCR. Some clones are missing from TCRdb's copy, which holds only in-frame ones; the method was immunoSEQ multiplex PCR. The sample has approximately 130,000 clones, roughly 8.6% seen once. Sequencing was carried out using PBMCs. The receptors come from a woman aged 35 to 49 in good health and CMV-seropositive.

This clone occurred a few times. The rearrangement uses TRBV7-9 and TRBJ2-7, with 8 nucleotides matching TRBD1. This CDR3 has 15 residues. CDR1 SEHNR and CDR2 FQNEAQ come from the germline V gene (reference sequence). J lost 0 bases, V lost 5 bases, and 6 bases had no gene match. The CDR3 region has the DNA TGTGCCAGCAGCCGACAGGGGTCCGGCTCCTACGAGCAGTACTTC. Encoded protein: CASSRQGSGSYEQYF.

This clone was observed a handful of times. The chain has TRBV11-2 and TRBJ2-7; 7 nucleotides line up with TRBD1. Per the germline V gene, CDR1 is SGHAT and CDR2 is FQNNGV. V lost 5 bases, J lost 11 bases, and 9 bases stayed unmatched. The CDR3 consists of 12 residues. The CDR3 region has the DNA TGTGCCAGCAGCCCGCCCGACAGGGTTGAGTACTTC. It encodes CASSPPDRVEYF. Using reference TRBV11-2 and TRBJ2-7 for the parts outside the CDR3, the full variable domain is EAGVAQSPRYKIIEKRQSVAFWCNPISGHATLYWYQQILGQGPKLLIQFQNNGVVDDSQLPKDRFSAERLKGVDSTLKIQPAKLEDSAVYLCASSPPDRVEYFGPGTRLTVT.

CDR3 sequence: CASRPQGTNTGELFF. CDR3 sequence (DNA): TGTGCCAGCAGGCCCCAGGGTACGAACACCGGGGAGCTGTTTTTT. The rearrangement links TRBV7-8 to TRBJ2-2; D is perhaps TRBD1 (5 bases). Trimming stripped 6 bases from V and 0 bases from J, with 11 bases between. The V gene's germline CDR1 is SGHVS and CDR2 FQNEAQ. This CDR3 is built from 15 residues. Looking up the rest from reference TRBV7-8 and TRBJ2-2 gives the full variable domain: GAGVSQSPRYKVAKRGQDVALRCDPISGHVSLFWYQQALGQGPEFLTYFQNEAQLDKSGLPSDRFFAERPEGSVSTLKIQRTQQEDSAVYLCASRPQGTNTGELFFGEGSRLTVL.

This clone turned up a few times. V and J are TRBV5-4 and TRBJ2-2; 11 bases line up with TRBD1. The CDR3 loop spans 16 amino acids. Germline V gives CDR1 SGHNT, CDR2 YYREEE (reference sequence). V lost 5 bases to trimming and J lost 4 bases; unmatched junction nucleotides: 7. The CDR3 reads CASRRAGTGGTGELFF. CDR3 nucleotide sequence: TGTGCCAGCAGACGCGCCGGGACAGGGGGCACCGGGGAGCTGTTTTTT.

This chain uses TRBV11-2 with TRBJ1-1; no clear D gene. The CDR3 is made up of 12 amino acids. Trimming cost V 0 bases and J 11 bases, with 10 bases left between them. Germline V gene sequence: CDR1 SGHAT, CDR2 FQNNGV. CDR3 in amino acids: CASSLDEGRAFF. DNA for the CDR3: TGTGCCAGCAGCTTAGACGAGGGTAGGGCTTTCTTT. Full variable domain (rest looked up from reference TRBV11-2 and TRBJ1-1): EAGVAQSPRYKIIEKRQSVAFWCNPISGHATLYWYQQILGQGPKLLIQFQNNGVVDDSQLPKDRFSAERLKGVDSTLKIQPAKLEDSAVYLCASSLDEGRAFFGQGTRLTVV.

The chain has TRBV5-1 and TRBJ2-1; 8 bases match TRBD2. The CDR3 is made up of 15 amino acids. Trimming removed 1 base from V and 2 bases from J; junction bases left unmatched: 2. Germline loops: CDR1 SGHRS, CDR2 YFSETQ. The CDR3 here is CASSLIGGAYNEQFF. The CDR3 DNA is TGCGCCAGCAGCTTGATCGGGGGGGCCTACAATGAGCAGTTCTTC.

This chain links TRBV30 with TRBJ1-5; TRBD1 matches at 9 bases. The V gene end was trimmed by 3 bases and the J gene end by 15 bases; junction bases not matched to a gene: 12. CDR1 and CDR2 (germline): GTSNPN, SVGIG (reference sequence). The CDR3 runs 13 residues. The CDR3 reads CAWSSRDRDARHF. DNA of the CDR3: TGTGCCTGGAGCTCACGGGACAGGGACGCACGGCATTTT.

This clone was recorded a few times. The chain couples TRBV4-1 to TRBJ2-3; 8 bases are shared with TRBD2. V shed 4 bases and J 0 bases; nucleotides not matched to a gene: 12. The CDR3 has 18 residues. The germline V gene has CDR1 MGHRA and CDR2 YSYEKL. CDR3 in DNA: TGCGCCAGCAGCCGCGGACGAGCGGGGGCCACTAGCACAGATACGCAGTATTTT. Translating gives CASSRGRAGATSTDTQYF.

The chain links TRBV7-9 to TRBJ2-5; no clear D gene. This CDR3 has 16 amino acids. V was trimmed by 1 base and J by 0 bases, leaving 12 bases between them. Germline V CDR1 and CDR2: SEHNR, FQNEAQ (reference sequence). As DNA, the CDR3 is TGTGCCAGCAGCTTAGGTGTCAGTCTGTACCAAGAGACCCAGTACTTC. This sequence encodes CASSLGVSLYQETQYF.

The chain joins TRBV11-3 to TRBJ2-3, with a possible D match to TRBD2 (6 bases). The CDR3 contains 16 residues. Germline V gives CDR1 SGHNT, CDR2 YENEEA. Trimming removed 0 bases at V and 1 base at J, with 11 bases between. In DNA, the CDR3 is TGTGCCAGCAGCTTAGATGGGACGGGGGGCACAGATACGCAGTATTTT. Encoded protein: CASSLDGTGGTDTQYF.

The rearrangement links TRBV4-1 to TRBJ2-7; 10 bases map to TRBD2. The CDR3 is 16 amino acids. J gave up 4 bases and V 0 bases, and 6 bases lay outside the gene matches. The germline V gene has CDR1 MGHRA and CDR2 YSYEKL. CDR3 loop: CASSQDSSGGWYEQYF. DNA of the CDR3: TGCGCCAGCAGCCAAGACTCTAGCGGGGGTTGGTACGAGCAGTACTTC.

Here the CDR3 reads CASSYGQGRNIQYF. For the CDR3, the DNA is TGTGCCAGCAGTTACGGGCAGGGTAGGAACATTCAGTACTTC. The chain has TRBV6-5 and TRBJ2-4; D possibly corresponds to TRBD1 (5 bases). The CDR3 extends over 14 amino acids. Trimming stripped 2 bases from V and 7 bases from J, with 12 bases between. The germline CDR1 and CDR2 sequences are MNHEY and SVGAGI.

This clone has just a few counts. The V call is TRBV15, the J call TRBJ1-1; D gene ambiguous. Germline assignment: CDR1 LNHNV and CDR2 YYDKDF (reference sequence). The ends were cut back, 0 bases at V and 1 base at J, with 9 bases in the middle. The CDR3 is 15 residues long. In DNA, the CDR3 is TGTGCCACCAGCAGAGAGGCAGGTTCGAACACTGAAGCTTTCTTT. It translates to CATSREAGSNTEAFF.

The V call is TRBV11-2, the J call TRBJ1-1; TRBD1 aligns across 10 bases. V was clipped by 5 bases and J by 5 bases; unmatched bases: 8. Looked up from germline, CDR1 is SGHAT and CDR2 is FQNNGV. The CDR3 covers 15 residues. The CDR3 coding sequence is TGTGCCAGCAGCCTTCGACAGGGGGCAGGTACTGAAGCTTTCTTT. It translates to CASSLRQGAGTEAFF.

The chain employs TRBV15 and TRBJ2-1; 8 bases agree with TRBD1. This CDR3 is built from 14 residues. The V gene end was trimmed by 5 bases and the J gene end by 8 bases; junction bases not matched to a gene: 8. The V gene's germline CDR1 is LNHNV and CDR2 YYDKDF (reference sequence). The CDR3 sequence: CATSGQGRGDEQFF. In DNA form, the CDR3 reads TGTGCCACCAGCGGACAGGGACGAGGGGATGAGCAGTTCTTC. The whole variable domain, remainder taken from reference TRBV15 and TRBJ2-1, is DAMVIQNPRYQVTQFGKPVTLSCSQTLNHNVMYWYQQKSSQAPKLLFHYYDKDFNNEADTPDNFQSRRPNTSFCFLDIRSPGLGDTAMYLCATSGQGRGDEQFFGPGTRLTVL.

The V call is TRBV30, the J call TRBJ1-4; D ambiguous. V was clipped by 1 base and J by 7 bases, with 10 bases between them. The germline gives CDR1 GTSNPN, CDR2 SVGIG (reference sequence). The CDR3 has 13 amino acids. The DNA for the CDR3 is TGTGCCTGGAGTGGGGCGATGGGTGAAAAACTGTTTTTT. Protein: CAWSGAMGEKLFF.

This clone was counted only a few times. CDR3 DNA sequence: TGTGCCAGCTCACCACTACCGGGGGGCACTGAAGCTTTCTTT. Its translation: CASSPLPGGTEAFF. The V gene is TRBV18, the J gene TRBJ1-1, with a tentative D call TRBD1 (5 bases). The CDR3 extends over 14 amino acids. V was shortened by 1 base and J by 4 bases, with 10 bases between the two germline ends. In germline, CDR1 is KGHSH, CDR2 LQKENI.

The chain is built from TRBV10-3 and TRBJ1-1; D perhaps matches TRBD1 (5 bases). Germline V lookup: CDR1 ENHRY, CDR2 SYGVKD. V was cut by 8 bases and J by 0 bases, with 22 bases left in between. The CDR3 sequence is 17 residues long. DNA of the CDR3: TGTGCCATCCGGGAGTTTGGACAAATAGGGTTGAACACTGAAGCTTTCTTT. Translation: CAIREFGQIGLNTEAFF.

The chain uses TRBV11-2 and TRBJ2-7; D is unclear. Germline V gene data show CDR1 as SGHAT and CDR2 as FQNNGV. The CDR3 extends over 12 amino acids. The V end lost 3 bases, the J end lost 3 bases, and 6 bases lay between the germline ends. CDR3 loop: CASSLGNYEQYF. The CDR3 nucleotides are TGTGCCAGCAGCTTGGGCAACTACGAGCAGTACTTC.

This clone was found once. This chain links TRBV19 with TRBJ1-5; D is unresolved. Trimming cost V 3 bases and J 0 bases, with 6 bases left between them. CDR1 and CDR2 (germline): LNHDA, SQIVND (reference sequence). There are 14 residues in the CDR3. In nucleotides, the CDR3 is TGTGCCAGTAGTATCGGGGATAGCAATCAGCCCCAGCATTTT. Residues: CASSIGDSNQPQHF.

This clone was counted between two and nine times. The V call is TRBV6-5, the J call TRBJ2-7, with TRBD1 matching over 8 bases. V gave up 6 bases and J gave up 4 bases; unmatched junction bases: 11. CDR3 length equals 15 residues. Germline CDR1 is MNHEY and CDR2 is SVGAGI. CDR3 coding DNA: TGTGCCAGCAGACCCCACCGGGACAGGCGATACGAGCAGTACTTC. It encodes CASRPHRDRRYEQYF.

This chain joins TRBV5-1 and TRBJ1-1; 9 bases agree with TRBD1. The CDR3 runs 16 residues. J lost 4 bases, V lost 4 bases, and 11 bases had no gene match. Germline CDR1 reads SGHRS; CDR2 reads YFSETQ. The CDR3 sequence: CASSQPAGQGSTEAFF. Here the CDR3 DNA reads TGCGCCAGCAGCCAACCGGCCGGACAGGGGTCCACTGAAGCTTTCTTT.

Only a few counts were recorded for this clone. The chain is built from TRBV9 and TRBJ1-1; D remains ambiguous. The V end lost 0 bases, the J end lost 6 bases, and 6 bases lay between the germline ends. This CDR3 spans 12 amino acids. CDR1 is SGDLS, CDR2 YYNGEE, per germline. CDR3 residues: CASSVAEAEAFF. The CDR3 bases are TGTGCCAGCAGCGTAGCTGAGGCTGAAGCTTTCTTT.

CDR3 sequence reads: CASSLGGSGGYEQYF. DNA for the CDR3: TGCGCCAGCAGCTTGGGTGGTAGCGGGGGCTACGAGCAGTACTTC. This rearrangement joins TRBV5-1 to TRBJ2-7; TRBD2 matches 9 bases. CDR1 is SGHRS and CDR2 is YFSETQ in the germline V gene. The V segment lost 0 bases and the J segment 3 bases; nucleotides outside the gene matches: 4. The CDR3 length is 15 residues.

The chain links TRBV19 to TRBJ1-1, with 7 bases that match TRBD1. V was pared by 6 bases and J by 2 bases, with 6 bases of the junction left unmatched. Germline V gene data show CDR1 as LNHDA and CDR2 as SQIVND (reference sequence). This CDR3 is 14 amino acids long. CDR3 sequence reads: CASSIRQGNTEAFF. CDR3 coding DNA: TGTGCCAGTAGCATCAGACAGGGAAACACTGAAGCTTTCTTT.

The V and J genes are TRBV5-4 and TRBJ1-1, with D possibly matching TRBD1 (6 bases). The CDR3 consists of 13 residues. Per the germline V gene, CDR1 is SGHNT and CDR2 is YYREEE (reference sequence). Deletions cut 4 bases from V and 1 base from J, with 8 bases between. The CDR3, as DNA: TGTGCCAGCAGCCCGGGACAGAACACTGAAGCTTTCTTT. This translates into CASSPGQNTEAFF.

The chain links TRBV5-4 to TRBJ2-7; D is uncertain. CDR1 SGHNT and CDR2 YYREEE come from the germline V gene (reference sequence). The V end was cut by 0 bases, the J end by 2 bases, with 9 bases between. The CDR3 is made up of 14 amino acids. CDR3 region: CASSLGQKPYEQYF. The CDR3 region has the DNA TGTGCCAGCAGCTTGGGCCAGAAACCCTACGAGCAGTACTTC.

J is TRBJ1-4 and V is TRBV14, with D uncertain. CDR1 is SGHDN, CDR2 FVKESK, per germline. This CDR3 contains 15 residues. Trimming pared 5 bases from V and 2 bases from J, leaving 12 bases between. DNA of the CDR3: TGTGCCAGCAGCGCTTACCCCGGGACTAATGAAAAACTGTTTTTT. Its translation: CASSAYPGTNEKLFF.

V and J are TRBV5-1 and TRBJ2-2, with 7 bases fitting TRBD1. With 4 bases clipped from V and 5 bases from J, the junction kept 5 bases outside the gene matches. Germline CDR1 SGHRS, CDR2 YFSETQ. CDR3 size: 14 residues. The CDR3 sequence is CASSPGQPTGELFF. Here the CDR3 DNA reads TGCGCCAGCAGCCCGGGACAGCCTACCGGGGAGCTGTTTTTT.